The 14 T cell receptor beta chains in this list originate from one sample, sequenced in a study of T cells in Graves' hyperthyroidism and ophthalmopathy. From RNA transcripts, TCR beta CDR3 regions were amplified. When the TCR CDR3 underwent first-round RT-PCR, the HTBI primer set was used. Each CDR3 protein gets one entry after TCRdb re-called the multiplex PCR reads with MiXCR. There are about 96,000 distinct CDR3 sequences in the sample; around 50% occur only once, and 25% to 30% lies in the top ten. Input material: blood. Receptors originate from a woman in her forties with Graves' hyperthyroidism.

Notes on this clonotype: It may be a read error: a sequence one base away is much more abundant. No conserved phenylalanine or tryptophan ends this CDR3, so it is likely a read error. This chain connects TRBV5-1 to TRBJ1-3; D not resolved. Germline CDR1 SGHRS, CDR2 YFSETQ. V gave up 0 bases and J gave up 8 bases, with 18 bases separating them. CDR3 length equals 16 residues. The CDR3 here is CASSLVARSGGDTIYL. CDR3 nucleotides: TGCGCCAGCAGCTTGGTGGCGAGATCAGGCGGTGACACCATATATCTT.

This clonotype was counted only a few times. The chain couples TRBV5-1 to TRBJ2-7; a weak D match, TRBD2 (5 bases). Germline V gene sequence: CDR1 SGHRS, CDR2 YFSETQ. This CDR3 is 16 amino acids long. The V end was cut by 2 bases, the J end by 5 bases, with 20 bases between. The CDR3 coding sequence is TGCGCCAGCAGCTTAACTAATCCGGGGATCTACGACGAGCAGTACTTC. It encodes CASSLTNPGIYDEQYF.

This chain uses TRBV5-1 with TRBJ2-7; D might be TRBD2 (5 bases). Trimming shortened V by 1 base and J by 4 bases, and 12 bases separated the two germline ends. The CDR3 is 14 amino acids. From germline, CDR1 is SGHRS and CDR2 YFSETQ. DNA for the CDR3: TGCGCCAGCAGCTTGTCGGGAAGGGCTTACGAGCAGTACTTC. It encodes CASSLSGRAYEQYF.

This clonotype appeared a few times. A read error may produce the germline difference seen at one junction end. The genes are TRBV4-1 and TRBJ2-7, with 10 bases lining up with TRBD2. The germline CDR1 and CDR2 sequences are MGHRA and YSYEKL. There are 17 residues in the CDR3. In nucleotides, the CDR3 is TGTGCCAGCAGCCAAGATGGGGGACTAGCGCGGCTTTACGAGCAGTACTTC. Translating gives CASSQDGGLARLYEQYF.

On this clonotype: One junction end does not reproduce the germline sequence, and a read error may be involved. This chain connects TRBV4-1 to TRBJ1-2; D possibly corresponds to TRBD1 (5 bases). The CDR3 contains 12 residues. CDR1 and CDR2 from the germline V gene are MGHRA and YSYEKL. The CDR3 spells CASFGGALGYTF. Here the CDR3 DNA reads TGTGCCAGCTTCGGTGGGGCGCTTGGCTACACCTTC.

This clonotype appeared many times. This chain links TRBV19 with TRBJ1-5; possibly TRBD1 for D (5 bases). V shed 4 bases and J shed 3 bases, with 13 bases lying between them. The length of the CDR3 is 15 residues. Germline CDR1 reads LNHDA; CDR2 reads SQIVND (reference sequence). CDR3: CASSTQGLTNQPQHF. The CDR3 bases are TGTGCCAGTAGTACCCAGGGACTTACCAATCAGCCCCAGCATTTT.

This rearrangement joins TRBV24-1 to TRBJ1-5; D possibly corresponds to TRBD1 (5 bases). The CDR3 loop spans 16 amino acids. The germline CDR1 and CDR2 sequences are KGHDR and SFDVKD. Trimming took 11 bases from V and 1 from J, leaving 20 bases between them. The CDR3 region is CASGHRGRASNQPQHF. The CDR3 DNA follows: TGTGCCAGCGGACACCGGGGGAGGGCCAGCAATCAGCCCCAGCATTTT.

Many counts were recorded for this clonotype. This sequence joins TRBV10-1 and TRBJ2-2; unclear D gene. V lost 3 bases and J 5 bases, leaving 7 bases between the germline ends. The CDR3 runs to 13 residues. Germline CDR1 WNHNN, CDR2 SYGVQD (reference sequence). The DNA of the CDR3 is TGCGCCAGCAGTGAAGTGGGGACCGGGGAGCTGTTTTTT. It specifies CASSEVGTGELFF.

This chain links TRBV20-1 with TRBJ1-5, with unresolved D. Trimming pared 1 base from V and 4 bases from J, leaving 5 bases between. This CDR3 contains 12 residues. Germline CDR1 reads DFQATT; CDR2 reads SNEGSKA (reference sequence). In nucleotides, the CDR3 is TGCAGTGCTAGAGTCGTGAATCAGCCCCAGCATTTT. Its protein product is CSARVVNQPQHF.

The table lists this clonotype with many counts. The chain recombines TRBV14 with TRBJ1-3; TRBD1 aligns across 7 bases. The CDR3 is 15 amino acids. Germline V gene sequence: CDR1 SGHDN, CDR2 FVKESK. Losses at the gene ends were 5 bases for V and 3 bases for J; bases not matched to a gene: 7. CDR3 bases: TGTGCCAGCAGCGCACTACAGGGGCTTGGAAACACCATATATTTT. Translation: CASSALQGLGNTIYF.

This clonotype came up once. The chain joins TRBV29-1 to TRBJ1-2; a weak D match, TRBD1 (6 bases). Germline V gene data show CDR1 as SQVTM and CDR2 as ANQGSEA. This CDR3 region has 14 residues. Trimming took off 7 bases at V and 0 bases at J, with 15 bases between the two ends. The CDR3 DNA sequence: TGCAGCGCGGGGGGCAGGGGAGCTAACTATGGCTACACCTTC. Its translation is CSAGGRGANYGYTF.

This clonotype was found many times. V and J are TRBV20-1 and TRBJ2-7, with TRBD2 identical over 10 bases. Germline-derived CDR1 and CDR2 are DFQATT and SNEGSKA (reference sequence). V shed 1 base and J 6 bases; nucleotides not matched to a gene: 9. The CDR3 consists of 15 residues. The CDR3 is CSARGLLAGETEQYF. CDR3 DNA: TGCAGTGCTAGAGGTCTTCTAGCGGGAGAGACCGAGCAGTACTTC.

This clonotype was detected ten times or more. The chain is built from TRBV5-1 and TRBJ1-2, with 8 bases matching TRBD1. V lost 4 bases and J lost 7; bases outside the gene matches: 9. The CDR3 has 14 amino acids. The germline V gene has CDR1 SGHRS and CDR2 YFSETQ. This chain's CDR3 is CASSPWDRTLGYTF. CDR3 nucleotide sequence: TGCGCCAGCAGCCCTTGGGACAGGACCCTTGGCTACACCTTC.

The chain combines TRBV9 with TRBJ1-3; D is perhaps TRBD1 (5 bases). Germline loops: CDR1 SGDLS, CDR2 YYNGEE. The CDR3 runs to 17 residues. The V and J ends lost 3 bases and 0 bases respectively, with 16 bases between them. The CDR3 region is CASSASPGRHSGNTIYF. The CDR3, as DNA: TGTGCCAGCAGCGCATCACCGGGACGCCACTCTGGAAACACCATATATTTT.